This TCR beta chain was documented in a study of blood T cell repertoires in COVID-19. Study information: PBMCs, B-cell-depleted T cells, or T cells were the source of the cDNA or gDNA that made up the material.

V was pared by 7 bases and J by 8 bases, with 11 bases between. CDR3 length: 11 residues. The assay was immunoSEQ multiplex PCR, and TCRdb's table has in-frame clones only and misses some. The sample has a few hundred thousand clones, more than 75% seen once. The sequencing input was peripheral blood. This receptor was taken from a woman aged 40 to 49 who had recovered from COVID-19. The V and J genes are TRBV12-3 or TRBV12-4 and TRBJ1-2; a weak D match, TRBD1 (5 bases). The CDR3 reads CASKGRVGYTF. The CDR3 nucleotides are TGTGCCAGCAAGGGCAGGGTCGGCTACACCTTC.